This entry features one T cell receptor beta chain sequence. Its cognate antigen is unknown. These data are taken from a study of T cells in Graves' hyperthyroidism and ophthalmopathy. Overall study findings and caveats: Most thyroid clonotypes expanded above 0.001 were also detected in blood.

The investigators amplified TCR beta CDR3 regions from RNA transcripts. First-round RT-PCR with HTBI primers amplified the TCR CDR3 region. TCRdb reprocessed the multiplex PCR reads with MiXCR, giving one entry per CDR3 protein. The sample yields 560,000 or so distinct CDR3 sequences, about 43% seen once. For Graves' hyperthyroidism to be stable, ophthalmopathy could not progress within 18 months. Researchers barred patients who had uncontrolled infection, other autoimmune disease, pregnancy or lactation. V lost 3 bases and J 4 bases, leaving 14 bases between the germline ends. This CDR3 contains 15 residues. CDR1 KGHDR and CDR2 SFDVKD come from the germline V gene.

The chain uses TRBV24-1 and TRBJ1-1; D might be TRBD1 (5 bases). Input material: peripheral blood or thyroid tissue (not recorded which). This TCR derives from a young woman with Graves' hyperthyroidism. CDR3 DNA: TGTGCCACCAGTGATGCAGGGCCATATGTCACTGAAGCTTTCTTT. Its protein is CATSDAGPYVTEAFF.